This passage covers 10 T cell receptor beta chains from one sample sequenced in a study of T-cell memory formation after mild COVID-19. TCRdb processed the 5' RACE reads anew with MiXCR; each CDR3 protein has one entry. The data contain around 420,000 distinct CDR3 sequences, 24% of them seen just once; the ten biggest clones take up about 8.7%. The specimen sequenced was PBMCs or a T cell subset sorted from them (not recorded which). These receptors all come from an adult woman who had mild COVID-19 (a few samples of this study predate the infection). Cell type and time point are not known.

The CDR3 sequence is CSASEERGGWYEQYF. The DNA of the CDR3 is TGCAGTGCTAGCGAGGAGCGGGGGGGCTGGTACGAGCAGTACTTC. The gene calls are TRBV20-1 and TRBJ2-7; 10 bases fit TRBD2. The CDR3 runs 15 residues. The V gene's germline CDR1 is DFQATT and CDR2 SNEGSKA (reference sequence). Germline trimming cut 3 bases from V and 4 bases from J; bases unmatched to any gene: 9.

V and J are TRBV6-2 or TRBV6-3 and TRBJ1-5; a possible D gene is TRBD1 (6 bases). The length of the CDR3 is 14 residues. V gave up 2 bases and J gave up 4 bases, with 9 bases separating them. Germline V gene data show CDR1 as MNHEY and CDR2 as SVGEGT. CDR3 in amino acids: CASSYTGWNQPQHF. CDR3 coding DNA: TGTGCCAGCAGTTACACAGGGTGGAATCAGCCCCAGCATTTT.

The chain couples TRBV6-6 to TRBJ1-1, with 7 bases identical to TRBD1. V lost 7 bases to trimming and J lost 11 bases; unmatched junction nucleotides: 10. From germline, CDR1 is MNHNY and CDR2 SVGAGI (reference sequence). The CDR3 contains 12 residues. This CDR3 reads CASNQQGTLAFF. The CDR3 nucleotides are TGTGCCAGCAACCAACAGGGGACCTTGGCTTTCTTT.

This clonotype was found a few times. The chain recombines TRBV5-1 with TRBJ2-5, with D perhaps being TRBD1 or TRBD2 (6 bases each). V was clipped by 0 bases and J by 1 base, with 13 bases between them. The CDR3 contains 16 residues. Looked up from germline, CDR1 is SGHRS and CDR2 is YFSETQ. The CDR3 spells CASSLDGGAGQETQYF. CDR3 in DNA: TGCGCCAGCAGCTTGGACGGGGGCGCAGGCCAAGAGACCCAGTACTTC.

This clonotype was picked up a small number of times. The V and J genes are TRBV15 and TRBJ2-3; 8 bases are shared with TRBD2. Germline values: CDR1 LNHNV, CDR2 YYDKDF (reference sequence). CDR3 length equals 15 residues. J lost 2 bases, V lost 5 bases, and 6 bases had no gene match. CDR3 sequence (DNA): TGTGCCACCAGCGAGGGACTAGGGACCACAGATACGCAGTATTTT. Residues: CATSEGLGTTDTQYF.

This clonotype was found a few times. The chain uses TRBV5-1 and TRBJ2-3, with a tentative D call TRBD1 (5 bases). The germline V gene encodes CDR1 SGHRS and CDR2 YFSETQ. This CDR3 is built from 15 residues. Between the trimmed V and J ends, which lost 0 bases and 6 bases, there was a span of 14 bases. DNA of the CDR3: TGCGCCAGCAGCTTGGATGGGTTAGCAGGGGATACGCAGTATTTT. Translation: CASSLDGLAGDTQYF. Based on the CDR3 plus reference TRBV5-1 and TRBJ2-3, the full variable domain is KAGVTQTPRYLIKTRGQQVTLSCSPISGHRSVSWYQQTPGQGLQFLFEYFSETQRNKGNFPGRFSGRQFSNSRSEMNVSTLELGDSALYLCASSLDGLAGDTQYFGPGTRLTVL.

The chain recombines TRBV5-6 with TRBJ1-1; TRBD1 matches at 7 bases. After removal of 1 base from V and 5 bases from J, the junction contained 8 bases not matched to a gene. Germline values: CDR1 SGHDT, CDR2 YYEEEE. This CDR3 spans 15 amino acids. CDR3 loop: CASSLYDREATEAFF. CDR3 nucleotide sequence: TGTGCCAGCAGCTTGTACGACAGGGAGGCGACTGAAGCTTTCTTT.

The J gene is TRBJ1-1, the V gene TRBV6-1, with D perhaps TRBD1 (5 bases). The germline V gene has CDR1 MNHNS and CDR2 SASEGT. The CDR3 totals 17 residues. Trimming removed 0 bases from V and 5 bases from J, with 19 bases in between. The CDR3, as DNA: TGTGCCAGCAGTGAAGCCCGAGGGGTCGGCGGTTTAACTGAAGCTTTCTTT. It is translated as CASSEARGVGGLTEAFF.

The chain joins TRBV5-1 to TRBJ1-6, with D tentatively TRBD1 (5 bases). Per germline, CDR1 SGHRS and CDR2 YFSETQ. With 1 base removed from V and 7 bases from J, the gap between germline ends came to 12 bases. There are 15 residues in the CDR3. CDR3 sequence: CASSLYQGSNSPLHF. Written as DNA, the CDR3 is TGCGCCAGCAGCTTGTATCAGGGCAGCAATTCACCCCTCCACTTT.

The gene calls are TRBV6-1 and TRBJ2-1; 7 positions match TRBD1. Germline CDR1 is MNHNS and CDR2 is SASEGT. With V trimmed by 7 bases and J by 12 bases, 12 bases remained unmatched. The CDR3 is 13 residues long. CDR3 DNA: TGTGCCAGCAACCCCGGGACAGTTTCGACGCAGTTCTTC. It yields the protein CASNPGTVSTQFF.